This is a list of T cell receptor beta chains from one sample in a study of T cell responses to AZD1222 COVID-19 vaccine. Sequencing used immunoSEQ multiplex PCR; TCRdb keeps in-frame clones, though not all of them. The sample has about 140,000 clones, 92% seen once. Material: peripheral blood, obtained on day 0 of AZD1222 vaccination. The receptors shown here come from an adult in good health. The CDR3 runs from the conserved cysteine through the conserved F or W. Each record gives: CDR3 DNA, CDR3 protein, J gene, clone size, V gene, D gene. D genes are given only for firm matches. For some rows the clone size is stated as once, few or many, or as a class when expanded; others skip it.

CDR3 DNA: TGTGCCAGCAGCCCCGGGACTAGCGGCCCCCTATACAATGAGCAGTTCTTC
CDR3 protein: CASSPGTSGPLYNEQFF
J gene: TRBJ2-1
clone size: NA
V gene: TRBV11-2
D gene: TRBD2

CDR3 DNA: TGTGCCACCAGCCTAGACCGCGGGAGTGGGCCCCAGCATTTT
CDR3 protein: CATSLDRGSGPQHF
J gene: TRBJ1-5
clone size: NA
V gene: TRBV24-1
D gene: NA

CDR3 DNA: TGTGCCAGCAGCTTAACTAAGCGGGAGGTTTACGAGCAGTACTTC
CDR3 protein: CASSLTKREVYEQYF
J gene: TRBJ2-7
clone size: NA
V gene: TRBV7-2
D gene: TRBD2

CDR3 DNA: TGTGCCAGCAGCTTATACGGGGCCCAAGAGACCCAGTACTTC
CDR3 protein: CASSLYGAQETQYF
J gene: TRBJ2-5
clone size: NA
V gene: TRBV13
D gene: NA

CDR3 DNA: TGTGCCAGCAGACGACAGGGTGGCACTGAAGCTTTCTTT
CDR3 protein: CASRRQGGTEAFF
J gene: TRBJ1-1
clone size: NA
V gene: TRBV28
D gene: TRBD1

CDR3 DNA: TGCGCCAGCAGCCAAGATGCAGGGCGACTCCAATACGAGCAGTACTTC
CDR3 protein: CASSQDAGRLQYEQYF
J gene: TRBJ2-7
clone size: NA
V gene: TRBV4-3
D gene: NA

CDR3 DNA: TGTGCCATCAGCCCGGGACAGGGGACCCCTGAAGCTTTCTTT
CDR3 protein: CAISPGQGTPEAFF
J gene: TRBJ1-1
clone size: few
V gene: TRBV10-3
D gene: TRBD1

CDR3 DNA: TGTGCCAGCAGGAAGACAGGGGGTGGAGAGACCCAGTACTTC
CDR3 protein: CASRKTGGGETQYF
J gene: TRBJ2-5
clone size: once
V gene: TRBV27
D gene: TRBD1

CDR3 DNA: TGTGCTAGTGGTTTCTCCGATTCGGATTTCTTT
CDR3 protein: CASGFSDSDFF
J gene: TRBJ1-1
clone size: NA
V gene: TRBV12-5
D gene: NA

CDR3 DNA: TGCGCCAGCAGCTTGCCCGGGGCCAACGTCCTGACTTTC
CDR3 protein: CASSLPGANVLTF
J gene: TRBJ2-6
clone size: NA
V gene: TRBV5-1
D gene: NA

CDR3 DNA: TGTGCCAGCACCTTTAGCGGGACAAGGAGCTCCTACGAGCAGTACTTC
CDR3 protein: CASTFSGTRSSYEQYF
J gene: TRBJ2-7
clone size: NA
V gene: TRBV7-2
D gene: TRBD2

CDR3 DNA: TGTGCATCACCCCCGGGGATTGGCACCGGGGAGCTGTTTTTT
CDR3 protein: CASPPGIGTGELFF
J gene: TRBJ2-2
clone size: NA
V gene: TRBV6-5
D gene: NA

CDR3 DNA: TGTGCCAGCAGCCTGATTGGGGGGAACACTGAAGCTTTCTTT
CDR3 protein: CASSLIGGNTEAFF
J gene: TRBJ1-1
clone size: NA
V gene: TRBV25-1
D gene: NA

CDR3 DNA: TGCGCCAGCGGCTCTAGCGTAAACACCGGGGAGCTGTTTTTT
CDR3 protein: CASGSSVNTGELFF
J gene: TRBJ2-2
clone size: NA
V gene: TRBV5-1
D gene: NA